The 7 T cell receptor beta chains presented below share a single source sample, sequenced in a study of T cells expressing NK-cell markers. Reanalyzing the 5' RACE reads, TCRdb keeps one entry per CDR3 protein, without DNA. The sample spans 200,000 to 300,000 distinct CDR3 sequences; the ten largest clones claim about 4%. Sequencing was performed on blood T cells: a sorted CD56 or NKG2C T cell subset, CD4+ or CD8+ T cells, or bulk PBMC T cells (not recorded which). The receptors here all came from a woman between 18 and 70 years old in good health.

The V and J genes are TRBV3-1 and TRBJ1-2; as DNA is missing, the TRBD1 call by TCRdb cannot be tested. CDR3 length: 15 amino acids. Germline V gene sequence: CDR1 LGHDT, CDR2 YNNKEL (reference sequence). The CDR3 sequence is CASSPTGQGRGGYTF.

The chain couples TRBV15 to TRBJ2-1; TCRdb designates TRBD2, a call that cannot be tested without DNA. This CDR3 has 19 amino acids. Germline V gene data show CDR1 as LNHNV and CDR2 as YYDKDF (reference sequence). The CDR3 loop reads CATSSKQGLASGRNNEQFF.

V gene TRBV7-2 combines with J gene TRBJ2-3; TCRdb picks TRBD2, but there is no DNA to check that call. The germline V gene has CDR1 SGHTA and CDR2 FQGNSA. The CDR3 has 17 residues. CDR3 region: CASSSSLTSGRTDTQYF.

The rearrangement uses TRBV24-1 and TRBJ2-3; TCRdb lists TRBD1, though no DNA is available to test this call. Germline assignment: CDR1 KGHDR and CDR2 SFDVKD. The CDR3 is made up of 15 amino acids. This CDR3 is CATGRGGSGTDTQYF.

This chain joins TRBV27 and TRBJ2-7; the TCRdb D gene call, TRBD1, has no DNA to confirm it. Germline-derived CDR1 and CDR2 are MNHEY and SMNVEV (reference sequence). This CDR3 has 15 residues. This CDR3 is CASSMSRDRVFEQYF.

The CDR3: CSARDPFSSGTYNEQFF. The rearrangement joins TRBV20-1 to TRBJ2-1; TCRdb reports TRBD2, a call that lacks DNA to check it against. This CDR3 is built from 17 residues. Germline-derived CDR1 and CDR2 are DFQATT and SNEGSKA (reference sequence).

The rearrangement uses TRBV20-1 and TRBJ1-5; lacking DNA, the TRBD1 call made by TCRdb goes unchecked. Germline loops: CDR1 DFQATT, CDR2 SNEGSKA (reference sequence). CDR3 length equals 14 residues. CDR3 protein: CSARAVQGFQPQHF.